This T cell receptor (beta chain) came from a study of liver allograft versus peripheral blood T cells. At the level of the study: Recipients' peripheral blood T cell receptor repertoires were compared with those in transplanted livers. Broader study findings: Repertoires found inside liver allografts reportedly differed from T cell receptor repertoires in peripheral blood.

TCRdb passed the reads through MiXCR, listing each CDR3 protein once. The sample holds approximately 13,000 distinct CDR3 sequences; approximately 30% are singletons and the top ten take roughly 2.2%. As regards this clonotype: Its specificity is not known.

Germline V gives CDR1 MDHEN, CDR2 SYDVKM. The CDR3 extends over 16 amino acids. V lost 5 bases and J 3 bases, leaving 19 bases between the germline ends. The receptor was derived from a human patient who had a liver transplant. Some T cells may trace back to the graft donor. The chain uses TRBV28 and TRBJ1-1; D is perhaps TRBD1 (5 bases). The CDR3 sequence is CASSPMDGDPDTEAFF. For the CDR3, the DNA is TGTGCCAGCAGTCCGATGGACGGGGACCCGGACACTGAAGCTTTCTTT.